The 2 T cell receptor beta chains below come from one sample, sequenced in a study of blood T cell repertoires in COVID-19. TCRdb keeps only in-frame clones here, not all; method: immunoSEQ multiplex PCR. This sample has under 300,000 clones, with about 90% found just once. Sequenced: PBMCs or T cells enriched from blood (not recorded which). The receptors come from a human donor in a cohort exposed to, infected with or recovered from COVID-19 (not recorded which). The donor label of this sample is uncertain.

The J gene is TRBJ1-3, the V gene TRBV5-1, with a weak D call TRBD1 (5 bases). CDR1 is SGHRS, CDR2 YFSETQ, per germline. The CDR3 spans 15 residues. Trimming removed 2 bases from V and 4 bases from J, with 13 bases in between. CDR3 sequence (DNA): TGCGCCAGCAGCTTATCCGGGCAGGGAGGAAACACCATATATTTT. This gives the protein CASSLSGQGGNTIYF.

J is TRBJ2-5 and V is TRBV5-4; TRBD2 might be the D (5 bases). Germline lookup yields CDR1 SGHNT and CDR2 YYREEE (reference sequence). The CDR3 has 13 residues. V was shortened by 2 bases and J by 5 bases, with 10 bases between the two germline ends. CDR3 residues: CASSFEGGETQYF. CDR3 DNA sequence: TGTGCCAGCAGCTTCGAGGGCGGGGAGACCCAGTACTTC.